The 24 T cell receptor beta chains presented below share a single source sample, sequenced in a study of regulatory T cells in long-lasting Graves disease. Construction of the TCR beta libraries employed iRepertoire HTBI primers in conjunction with Arm-PCR of CDR3 regions. Each CDR3 protein is one row after TCRdb ran MiXCR on the multiplex PCR reads. The repertoire includes 650,000 to 850,000 distinct CDR3 sequences, approximately 31% of them detected once, and about 42% sits in the top ten. Time point here: persistent/refractory GD, antithyroid drugs over 5 years with positive TRAb. Isolated PBMC RNA provided the starting material for the TCR library. This specimen was peripheral blood mononuclear cells (PBMCs), taken when the disease was refractory, from a patient treated with antithyroid drugs. These receptors all come from a female donor with Graves disease.

The gene calls are TRBV5-1 and TRBJ1-1; TRBD1 matches at 11 bases. Germline CDR1 and CDR2: SGHRS and YFSETQ. Germline trimming cut 0 bases from V and 9 bases from J; bases unmatched to any gene: 7. The length of the CDR3 is 15 residues. CDR3 sequence: CASSLVFGQGAQAFF. The CDR3 DNA sequence: TGCGCCAGCAGCTTGGTTTTTGGACAGGGGGCGCAAGCTTTCTTT.

This clonotype was recorded at least ten times. The V and J genes are TRBV6-1 and TRBJ1-2, with TRBD1 as a possible D gene (5 bases). Germline values: CDR1 MNHNS, CDR2 SASEGT. CDR3 size: 14 residues. Trimming took 6 bases from V and 2 from J, leaving 13 bases between them. The chain's CDR3 is CASRLTGGNYGYTF. The CDR3 coding sequence is TGTGCCAGCAGATTAACAGGAGGAAACTATGGCTACACCTTC.

This clonotype was seen a single time. The CDR3 DNA reads as TGTGCCAGCAGCTTGCGGGACGGACTAAATAGCAATCAGCCCCAGCATTTT. This sequence encodes CASSLRDGLNSNQPQHF. The chain employs TRBV5-6 and TRBJ1-5, with D tentatively TRBD1 (5 bases). Per germline, CDR1 SGHDT and CDR2 YYEEEE. The V gene lost 1 base and the J gene lost 0 bases, with 14 bases spanning the gap. The CDR3 length is 17 residues.

This clonotype was counted only a few times. The V and J genes are TRBV27 and TRBJ1-1; D unclear. Trimming took off 6 bases at V and 3 bases at J, with 29 bases between the two ends. Germline CDR1 is MNHEY and CDR2 is SMNVEV (reference sequence). The CDR3 has 19 amino acids. This CDR3 reads CASSPGWIQFGQKHTEAFF. Here the CDR3 DNA reads TGTGCCAGCAGCCCAGGATGGATTCAATTTGGGCAGAAGCACACTGAAGCTTTCTTT.

This chain connects TRBV20-1 to TRBJ1-1; D unresolved. Germline V lookup: CDR1 DFQATT, CDR2 SNEGSKA (reference sequence). The CDR3 length is 12 residues. V was shortened by 1 base and J by 10 bases, with 13 bases between the two germline ends. CDR3 residues: CSARGPAGSAFF. In nucleotides, the CDR3 is TGCAGTGCTAGAGGTCCTGCTGGGTCAGCTTTCTTT.

This clonotype was picked up many times. This chain uses TRBV2 with TRBJ2-1; 7 bases agree with TRBD2. J gave up 7 bases and V 4 bases, and 10 bases lay outside the gene matches. The CDR3 has 15 residues. Per germline, CDR1 SNHLY and CDR2 FYNNEI. The CDR3, as DNA: TGTGCCAGCAGTGTGGGGAGGGGAGAGCGGAATGAGCAGTTCTTC. This gives the protein CASSVGRGERNEQFF.

In the case of this clonotype: A much bigger clone sits one base away, suggesting this may be a read error. The CDR3 sequence: CASSYDRNTEALF. The CDR3 coding sequence is TGTGCCAGCAGTTACGACAGGAACACTGAAGCTCTCTTT. The chain recombines TRBV6-5 with TRBJ1-1, with D perhaps matching TRBD1 (6 bases). CDR3 size: 13 residues. Per germline, CDR1 MNHEY and CDR2 SVGAGI.

This clonotype was counted ten times or more. The J gene is TRBJ2-7, the V gene TRBV11-2, with D perhaps TRBD2 (5 bases). The V end was cut by 1 base, the J end by 4 bases, with 11 bases between. Germline CDR1 is SGHAT and CDR2 is FQNNGV. CDR3 length: 14 residues. CDR3 coding DNA: TGTGCCAGCAGCTTAGTGCTAGCCCGGTACGAGCAGTACTTC. It encodes CASSLVLARYEQYF. Based on the CDR3 plus reference TRBV11-2 and TRBJ2-7, the full variable domain is EAGVAQSPRYKIIEKRQSVAFWCNPISGHATLYWYQQILGQGPKLLIQFQNNGVVDDSQLPKDRFSAERLKGVDSTLKIQPAKLEDSAVYLCASSLVLARYEQYFGPGTRLTVT.

This clonotype was counted at least ten times. The chain is built from TRBV28 and TRBJ1-2; 12 bases agree with TRBD1. Trimming took 3 bases from V and 4 from J; bases not matched to a gene: 12. The germline V gene encodes CDR1 MDHEN and CDR2 SYDVKM. The CDR3 runs to 18 residues. The CDR3 region is CASSLRPSGTGGGYGYTF. The CDR3 region has the DNA TGTGCCAGCAGTTTGCGGCCATCCGGGACAGGGGGCGGCTATGGCTACACCTTC.

The chain carries TRBV28 and TRBJ2-7, with a possible D match to TRBD2 (5 bases). The CDR3 contains 17 residues. Trimming shortened V by 1 base and J by 0 bases, and 16 bases separated the two germline ends. Germline loops: CDR1 MDHEN, CDR2 SYDVKM. The CDR3 DNA follows: TGTGCCAGCAGTTTATTCGGCGGGCTAGTGGGCTCCTACGAGCAGTACTTC. Translation gives CASSLFGGLVGSYEQYF.

The CDR3 here is CASKGGDRIYEQYF. In nucleotides, the CDR3 is TGTGCCAGCAAGGGGGGGGACAGGATTTACGAGCAGTACTTC. The rearrangement joins TRBV6-1 to TRBJ2-7; possibly TRBD1 for D (8 bases). V gave up 7 bases and J gave up 4 bases, with 17 bases separating them. Germline CDR1 MNHNS, CDR2 SASEGT. This CDR3 has 14 residues.

The chain joins TRBV11-2 to TRBJ2-7; unclear D gene. This CDR3 has 15 residues. CDR1 and CDR2 (germline): SGHAT, FQNNGV. Trimming pared 0 bases from V and 3 bases from J, leaving 12 bases between. The CDR3 here is CASSLEPVGDYEQYF. Written as DNA, the CDR3 is TGTGCCAGCAGCTTAGAACCGGTTGGGGACTACGAGCAGTACTTC.

The V and J genes are TRBV6-1 and TRBJ2-5, with 7 bases matching TRBD2. In germline, CDR1 is MNHNS, CDR2 SASEGT. CDR3 length equals 15 residues. Trimming removed 6 bases from V and 2 bases from J; junction bases left unmatched: 9. In DNA, the CDR3 is TGTGCCAGCAGCCGGGGACTACTCGGTCAAGAGACCCAGTACTTC. This gives the protein CASSRGLLGQETQYF.

There are a few counts of this clonotype. The chain links TRBV9 to TRBJ1-1; the D gene is possibly TRBD1 (5 bases). Trimming removed 3 bases from V and 5 bases from J, with 8 bases in between. Germline CDR1 SGDLS, CDR2 YYNGEE. This CDR3 has 12 residues. The CDR3 region is CASSARDTEAFF. The CDR3 DNA reads TGTGCCAGCAGCGCCAGGGATACTGAAGCTTTCTTT.

As regards this clonotype: A read error may explain this, as a much larger clone is one base away. V usage is TRBV28 and J usage is TRBJ1-2; D is unresolved. V was clipped by 6 bases and J by 5 bases, with 28 bases between them. Germline CDR1 and CDR2: MDHEN and SYDVKM. The CDR3 totals 18 residues. CDR3: CASRRDARRTGGSYGYTF. CDR3 coding DNA: TGTGCCAGCAGACGCGACGCGCGTAGGACTGGAGGCAGTTATGGCTACACCTTC.

This sequence joins TRBV5-1 and TRBJ2-2; 9 bases fit TRBD1. The CDR3 is 18 residues long. The junction had 17 bases not matched to a gene; V was cut back by 4 bases and J by 7 bases. Germline V gene data show CDR1 as SGHRS and CDR2 as YFSETQ. CDR3 residues: CASSGQTGGALGGGELFF. DNA for the CDR3: TGCGCCAGCAGCGGCCAGACAGGGGGTGCGTTAGGTGGCGGGGAGCTGTTTTTT.

This clonotype turned up a few times. This is likely a read error, given that the CDR3 carries no conserved phenylalanine or tryptophan at its end. The CDR3 DNA reads as TGTGCCAGCAGCTTCCCGGGACGGACTAACTATGGCTACACCTCC. Translating it yields CASSFPGRTNYGYTS. This sequence joins TRBV7-2 and TRBJ1-2, with a possible D match to TRBD1 (5 bases). The germline V and J ends were trimmed by 3 bases and 0 bases, with 11 bases remaining between them. The CDR3 consists of 15 residues. CDR1 is SGHTA, CDR2 FQGNSA, per germline.

The genes are TRBV7-3 and TRBJ1-2; D gene uncertain. Trimming stripped 3 bases from V and 2 bases from J, with 13 bases between. Germline CDR1 is SGHTA and CDR2 is FQGTGA. The CDR3 length is 15 residues. CDR3 DNA sequence: TGTGCCAGCAGCTTCACCGAAGACAAAAACTATGGCTACACCTTC. It yields the protein CASSFTEDKNYGYTF.

This rearrangement joins TRBV6-1 to TRBJ2-7; 10 nucleotides agree with TRBD2. With 2 bases clipped from V and 3 bases from J, the junction kept 7 bases outside the gene matches. Germline V gene data show CDR1 as MNHNS and CDR2 as SASEGT. This CDR3 comprises 16 residues. The CDR3 bases are TGTGCCAGCAGTGAACGACTAGCGGGTTCTCACTACGAGCAGTACTTC. It specifies CASSERLAGSHYEQYF.

This clonotype was seen ten or more times. DNA for the CDR3: TGTGCCAGCAGCCAAGACCTCAGGGAGACCCAGTACTTC. Translation gives CASSQDLRETQYF. The chain joins TRBV3-1 to TRBJ2-5; D uncertain. Germline CDR1 is LGHDT and CDR2 is YNNKEL (reference sequence). The CDR3 spans 13 residues. Deletions cut 0 bases from V and 5 bases from J, with 7 bases between.

The rearrangement joins TRBV5-1 to TRBJ2-7; 10 nucleotides agree with TRBD1. The J segment lost 0 bases and the V segment lost 0 bases, leaving 3 bases of the junction unmatched. The CDR3 length is 16 residues. Germline assignment: CDR1 SGHRS and CDR2 YFSETQ. CDR3: CASSLDGQGVSYEQYF. CDR3 DNA: TGCGCCAGCAGCTTGGACGGACAGGGGGTCTCCTACGAGCAGTACTTC.

This clonotype came up many times. The chain links TRBV28 to TRBJ1-1; D gene ambiguous. Germline assignment: CDR1 MDHEN and CDR2 SYDVKM. Trimming removed 4 bases at V and 4 bases at J, with 7 bases between. This CDR3 comprises 12 residues. The CDR3 reads CASSSGSTEAFF. The CDR3 DNA sequence: TGTGCCAGCAGTTCCGGTAGCACTGAAGCTTTCTTT.

Of note for this clonotype: This may be a read error: a much more frequent sequence differs by one nucleotide. This chain links TRBV20-1 with TRBJ1-1; 8 positions match TRBD1. The J segment lost 1 base and the V segment lost 6 bases, leaving 4 bases of the junction unmatched. CDR1 and CDR2 from the germline V gene are DFQATT and SNEGSKA (reference sequence). This CDR3 contains 13 residues. The CDR3 loop reads CSAQDRANTEAFF. Here the CDR3 DNA reads TGCAGTGCCCAGGACAGGGCGAACACTGAAGCTTTCTTT.

The chain couples TRBV10-1 to TRBJ1-6; 7 bases line up with TRBD1. The CDR3 length is 14 residues. Germline loops: CDR1 WNHNN, CDR2 SYGVQD (reference sequence). V gave up 6 bases and J gave up 8 bases; unmatched junction bases: 7. CDR3 residues: CASRDRDRDSPLHF. The CDR3 DNA reads as TGCGCCAGCAGGGACCGGGACAGAGATTCACCCCTCCACTTT.